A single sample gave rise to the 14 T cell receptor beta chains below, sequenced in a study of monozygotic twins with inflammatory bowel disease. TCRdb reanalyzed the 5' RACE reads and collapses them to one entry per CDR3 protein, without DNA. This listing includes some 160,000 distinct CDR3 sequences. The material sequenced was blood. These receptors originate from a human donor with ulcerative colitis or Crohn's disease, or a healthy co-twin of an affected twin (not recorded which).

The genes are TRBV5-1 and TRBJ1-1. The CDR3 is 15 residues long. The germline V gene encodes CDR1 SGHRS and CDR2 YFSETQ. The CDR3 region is CASRSMVSLNTEAFF. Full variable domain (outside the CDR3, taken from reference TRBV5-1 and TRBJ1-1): KAGVTQTPRYLIKTRGQQVTLSCSPISGHRSVSWYQQTPGQGLQFLFEYFSETQRNKGNFPGRFSGRQFSNSRSEMNVSTLELGDSALYLCASRSMVSLNTEAFFGQGTRLTVV.

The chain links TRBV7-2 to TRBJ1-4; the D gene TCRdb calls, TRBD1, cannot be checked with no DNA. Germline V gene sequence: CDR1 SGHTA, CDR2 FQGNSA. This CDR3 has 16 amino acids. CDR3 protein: CASSRGQFITNEKLFF.

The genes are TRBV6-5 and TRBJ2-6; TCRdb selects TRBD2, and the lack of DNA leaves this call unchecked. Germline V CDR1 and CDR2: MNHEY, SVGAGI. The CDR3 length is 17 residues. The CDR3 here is CASSLRRDNVGANVLTF.

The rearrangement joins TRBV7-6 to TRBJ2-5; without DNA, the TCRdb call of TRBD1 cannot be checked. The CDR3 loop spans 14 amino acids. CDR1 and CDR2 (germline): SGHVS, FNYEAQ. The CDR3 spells CASSLGRAQETQYF.

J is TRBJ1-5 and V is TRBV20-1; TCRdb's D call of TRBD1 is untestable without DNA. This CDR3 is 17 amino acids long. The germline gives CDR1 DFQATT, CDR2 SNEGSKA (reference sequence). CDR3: CSANTPYRGDGNQPQHF.

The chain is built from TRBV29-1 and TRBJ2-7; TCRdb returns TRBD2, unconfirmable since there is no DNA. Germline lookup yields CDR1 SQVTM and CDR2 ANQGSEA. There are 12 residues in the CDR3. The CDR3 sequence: CSVAPSGYEQYF.

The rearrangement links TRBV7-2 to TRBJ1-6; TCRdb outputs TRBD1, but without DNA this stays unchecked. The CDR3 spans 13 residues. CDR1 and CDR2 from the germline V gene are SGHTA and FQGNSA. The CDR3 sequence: CASSSPGRSPLHF.

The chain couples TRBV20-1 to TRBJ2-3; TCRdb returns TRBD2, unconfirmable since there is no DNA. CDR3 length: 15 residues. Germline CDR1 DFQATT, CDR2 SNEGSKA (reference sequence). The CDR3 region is CSAPGRGSRTDTQYF.

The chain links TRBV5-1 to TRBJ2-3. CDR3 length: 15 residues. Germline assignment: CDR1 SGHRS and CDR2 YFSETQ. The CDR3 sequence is CASSLVSGGADTQYF.

The chain's CDR3 is CASSFGTSVNEQFF. The rearrangement links TRBV5-1 to TRBJ2-1; absent DNA, TCRdb's TRBD2 call cannot be checked. Germline V gene data show CDR1 as SGHRS and CDR2 as YFSETQ. The length of the CDR3 is 14 residues.

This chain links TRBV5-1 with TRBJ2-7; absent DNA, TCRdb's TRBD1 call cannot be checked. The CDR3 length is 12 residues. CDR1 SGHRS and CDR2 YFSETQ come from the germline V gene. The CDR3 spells CASSPGRYEQYF.

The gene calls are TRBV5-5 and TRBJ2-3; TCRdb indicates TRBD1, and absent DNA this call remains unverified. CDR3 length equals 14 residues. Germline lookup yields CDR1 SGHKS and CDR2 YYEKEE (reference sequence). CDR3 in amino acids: CASSDRGLTDTQYF.

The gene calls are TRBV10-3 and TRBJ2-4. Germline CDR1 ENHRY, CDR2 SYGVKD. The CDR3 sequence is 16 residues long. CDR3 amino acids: CAISEAERLGKNIQYF.

The CDR3 sequence: CASSLGGHNEQFF. V usage is TRBV7-7 and J usage is TRBJ2-1. Germline loops: CDR1 SSHAT, CDR2 FNYEAQ (reference sequence). There are 13 residues in the CDR3. Drawing the rest from reference TRBV7-7 and TRBJ2-1, the complete variable domain is GAGVSQSPRYKVTKRGQDVTLRCDPISSHATLYWYQQALGQGPEFLTYFNYEAQPDKSGLPSDRFSAERPEGSISTLTIQRTEQRDSAMYRCASSLGGHNEQFFGPGTRLTVL.